Below are 27 T cell receptor beta chains sequenced from a single sample in a study of cytomegalovirus exposure and HLA in healthy donors. Primers: 60 Vbeta forward and 13 Jbeta reverse. Produced via immunoSEQ multiplex PCR; TCRdb's table is partial and in-frame only. Among more than 65,000 clones listed, 60% to 80% were seen once. What was sequenced was PBMCs. These TCRs come from a female donor in good health and CMV-seronegative.

The chain links TRBV7-2 to TRBJ1-2; D is undetermined. V gave up 4 bases and J gave up 8 bases, with 8 bases separating them. Germline V lookup: CDR1 SGHTA, CDR2 FQGNSA. The CDR3 length is 11 residues. The CDR3, as DNA: TGTGCCAGCAGCTCCTGGCGGGGCTACACCTTC. Translated: CASSSWRGYTF.

This rearrangement joins TRBV6-6 to TRBJ1-5, with D possibly being TRBD1 (6 bases). This CDR3 is built from 15 residues. From germline, CDR1 is MNHNY and CDR2 SVGAGI (reference sequence). Trimming took 5 bases from V and 7 from J, leaving 18 bases between them. As DNA, the CDR3 is TGTGCCAGCAGTCCCCTGGGGGGGGCTAGACAGCCCCAGCATTTT. Translation gives CASSPLGGARQPQHF.

The chain employs TRBV7-9 and TRBJ2-1; possibly TRBD1 for D (6 bases). CDR3 size: 16 residues. CDR1 and CDR2 from the germline V gene are SEHNR and FQNEAQ (reference sequence). V gave up 5 bases and J gave up 5 bases, with 19 bases separating them. CDR3 nucleotide sequence: TGTGCCAGCAGCCCTAAACGTCAGGGACACCACAATGAGCAGTTCTTC. Translating it yields CASSPKRQGHHNEQFF.

The chain couples TRBV7-8 to TRBJ1-2, with 12 bases lining up with TRBD1. The CDR3 runs 14 residues. With V trimmed by 5 bases and J by 8 bases, 6 bases remained unmatched. CDR1 and CDR2 (germline): SGHVS, FQNEAQ. DNA for the CDR3: TGTGCCAGCAGCGAGACCGGGACAGGGGGCGGCTACACCTTC. Translated, it gives CASSETGTGGGYTF.

This chain connects TRBV6-1 to TRBJ1-1, with D maybe TRBD1 (6 bases). Germline CDR1 and CDR2: MNHNS and SASEGT. The V end lost 6 bases, the J end lost 7 bases, and 15 bases lay between the germline ends. The CDR3 is made up of 13 amino acids. The CDR3 nucleotides are TGTGCCAGCAGGGTCACAAGGGGGAGTGAAGCTTTCTTT. Amino acid sequence: CASRVTRGSEAFF.

The genes are TRBV14 and TRBJ2-6, with unresolved D. Trimming stripped 4 bases from V and 1 base from J, with 2 bases between. This CDR3 region has 13 residues. Germline values: CDR1 SGHDN, CDR2 FVKESK. This CDR3 is CASSPSGANVLTF. The CDR3, as DNA: TGTGCCAGCAGCCCTTCTGGGGCCAACGTCCTGACTTTC.

The genes are TRBV9 and TRBJ2-1; 7 nucleotides agree with TRBD1. Germline V lookup: CDR1 SGDLS, CDR2 YYNGEE. The V and J ends lost 3 bases and 0 bases, in that order; junction bases with no gene match: 6. The CDR3 sequence is 16 residues long. The CDR3 nucleotides read TGTGCCAGCAGCGCTCCGGGACAGAGCTCCTACAATGAGCAGTTCTTC. It translates to CASSAPGQSSYNEQFF.

V gene TRBV4-2 combines with J gene TRBJ2-7; possibly TRBD1 for D (6 bases). Deletions cut 0 bases from V and 1 base from J, with 10 bases between. The CDR3 has 15 amino acids. Germline V gene lookup returns CDR1 LGHNA and CDR2 YNFKEQ. CDR3 amino acids: CASSQELQGSYEQYF. CDR3 in DNA: TGTGCCAGCAGCCAAGAACTTCAGGGGTCCTACGAGCAGTACTTC.

This rearrangement joins TRBV2 to TRBJ1-4, with D hard to call. Trimming pared 3 bases from V and 0 bases from J, leaving 8 bases between. Germline V gene data show CDR1 as SNHLY and CDR2 as FYNNEI. The CDR3 loop spans 15 amino acids. This CDR3 reads CASSDRIATNEKLFF. CDR3 sequence (DNA): TGTGCCAGCAGTGACAGAATTGCAACTAATGAAAAACTGTTTTTT.

The chain links TRBV7-9 to TRBJ2-3; D remains unclear. This CDR3 is built from 17 residues. Per germline, CDR1 SEHNR and CDR2 FQNEAQ (reference sequence). The germline V and J ends were trimmed by 1 base and 0 bases, with 14 bases remaining between them. Here the CDR3 DNA reads TGTGCCAGCAGCTTAGTCCGGCCGATAGCTAGCACAGATACGCAGTATTTT. Its protein product is CASSLVRPIASTDTQYF. The complete variable domain, with remaining parts taken from reference TRBV7-9 and TRBJ2-3, reads DTGVSQNPRHKITKRGQNVTFRCDPISEHNRLYWYRQTLGQGPEFLTYFQNEAQLEKSRLLSDRFSAERPKGSFSTLEIQRTEQGDSAMYLCASSLVRPIASTDTQYFGPGTRLTVL.

The genes are TRBV6-1 and TRBJ1-2; 11 bases line up with TRBD1. CDR1 and CDR2 from the germline V gene are MNHNS and SASEGT. Trimming cost V 4 bases and J 2 bases; bases outside gene matches: 6. The CDR3 covers 16 residues. For the CDR3, the DNA is TGTGCCAGCAGTGCCGGGACAGGGGGAATAAACTATGGCTACACCTTC. Protein sequence: CASSAGTGGINYGYTF.

The rearrangement joins TRBV14 to TRBJ1-1; 11 bases match TRBD1. The CDR3 is made up of 13 amino acids. The J segment lost 3 bases and the V segment lost 8 bases, leaving 2 bases of the junction unmatched. Germline CDR1 and CDR2: SGHDN and FVKESK. The CDR3 DNA reads as TGTGCCAGCCGGGACAGGGGGTACACTGAAGCTTTCTTT. It codes for CASRDRGYTEAFF. Together with reference TRBV14 and TRBJ1-1, the CDR3 gives the full variable domain: EAGVTQFPSHSVIEKGQTVTLRCDPISGHDNLYWYRRVMGKEIKFLLHFVKESKQDESGMPNNRFLAERTGGTYSTLKVQPAELEDSGVYFCASRDRGYTEAFFGQGTRLTVV.

This chain uses TRBV19 with TRBJ1-1, with a weak D call TRBD1 (6 bases). Germline assignment: CDR1 LNHDA and CDR2 SQIVND (reference sequence). The CDR3 contains 14 residues. The V end was cut by 4 bases, the J end by 5 bases, with 14 bases between. CDR3 sequence reads: CASSRPGGATEAFF. The DNA for the CDR3 is TGTGCCAGTAGTAGGCCGGGGGGCGCGACTGAAGCTTTCTTT.

This clone was observed once. The V call is TRBV23-1, the J call TRBJ1-2; 7 nucleotides line up with TRBD1. TRBV23-1 is sorted into the ORF group, with uncertain function. J gave up 1 base and V 4 bases, and 3 bases lay outside the gene matches. This CDR3 spans 14 amino acids. This CDR3 reads CASSPTGVNYGYTF. CDR3 bases: TGCGCCAGCAGTCCCACAGGGGTTAACTATGGCTACACCTTC.

This chain links TRBV19 with TRBJ1-5; 8 nucleotides match TRBD1. Germline V gene lookup returns CDR1 LNHDA and CDR2 SQIVND (reference sequence). The CDR3 is 13 amino acids. J lost 7 bases, V lost 6 bases, and 5 bases had no gene match. CDR3 sequence reads: CASRQGAGQPQHF. CDR3 sequence (DNA): TGTGCCAGTAGGCAGGGGGCGGGACAGCCCCAGCATTTT.

Written as DNA, the CDR3 is TGCGCCAGCAGCCAAGGGCGGGGAGACCTCATGAACACTGAAGCTTTCTTT. This codes for CASSQGRGDLMNTEAFF. This chain links TRBV4-1 with TRBJ1-1; D uncertain. Germline values: CDR1 MGHRA, CDR2 YSYEKL. CDR3 size: 17 residues. Trimming removed 1 base at V and 0 bases at J, with 15 bases between.

Judged by abundance, this clone is medium-sized. The chain carries TRBV6-1 and TRBJ1-3; D perhaps matches TRBD1 (5 bases). The CDR3 sequence is 15 residues long. V was shortened by 2 bases and J by 1 base, with 9 bases between the two germline ends. Germline values: CDR1 MNHNS, CDR2 SASEGT. The CDR3 nucleotides are TGTGCCAGCAGTGAAAAGGCAGGGTCTGGAAACACCATATATTTT. Its translation is CASSEKAGSGNTIYF.

This chain joins TRBV30 and TRBJ1-2, with a possible D match to TRBD1 (5 bases). V was pared by 7 bases and J by 8 bases, with 20 bases between. The CDR3 sequence is 13 residues long. Germline CDR1 GTSNPN, CDR2 SVGIG (reference sequence). CDR3 protein: CASTPNRLLGYTF. DNA for the CDR3: TGTGCCTCAACCCCGAACAGGTTACTAGGCTACACCTTC.

The V gene is TRBV28, the J gene TRBJ1-1; weak D call: TRBD1 (5 bases). The CDR3 covers 15 residues. CDR1 MDHEN and CDR2 SYDVKM come from the germline V gene. V was shortened by 1 base and J by 1 base, with 10 bases between the two germline ends. The CDR3 loop is CASSLSGGRNTEAFF. The CDR3 region has the DNA TGTGCCAGCAGTTTATCGGGGGGGAGGAACACTGAAGCTTTCTTT.

Only a few counts were recorded for this clone. This rearrangement joins TRBV5-1 to TRBJ1-6, with unresolved D. V was cut by 4 bases and J by 8 bases, with 13 bases left in between. The germline V gene encodes CDR1 SGHRS and CDR2 YFSETQ. The CDR3 totals 14 residues. CDR3 DNA: TGCGCCAGCAGCACGTCGGAGGGAGATTCACCCCTCCACTTT. It is translated as CASSTSEGDSPLHF. The complete variable domain, with remaining parts taken from reference TRBV5-1 and TRBJ1-6, reads KAGVTQTPRYLIKTRGQQVTLSCSPISGHRSVSWYQQTPGQGLQFLFEYFSETQRNKGNFPGRFSGRQFSNSRSEMNVSTLELGDSALYLCASSTSEGDSPLHFGNGTRLTVT.

CDR3 DNA sequence: TGTGCCAGCAGTTTCCCTAGCGTGACCTACGAGCAGTACTTC. Encoded protein: CASSFPSVTYEQYF. The chain recombines TRBV28 with TRBJ2-7, with D possibly matching TRBD2 (6 bases). Germline V gene data show CDR1 as MDHEN and CDR2 as SYDVKM. Deletions cut 3 bases from V and 2 bases from J, with 11 bases between. This CDR3 has 14 residues. Full variable domain (outside the CDR3, taken from reference TRBV28 and TRBJ2-7): DVKVTQSSRYLVKRTGEKVFLECVQDMDHENMFWYRQDPGLGLRLIYFSYDVKMKEKGDIPEGYSVSREKKERFSLILESASTNQTSMYLCASSFPSVTYEQYFGPGTRLTVT.

This clone appeared a few times. The rearrangement joins TRBV6-5 to TRBJ1-5, with D maybe TRBD1 (6 bases). Germline loops: CDR1 MNHEY, CDR2 SVGAGI. V lost 6 bases, J lost 2 bases, and 11 bases lay in between. This CDR3 contains 14 residues. DNA for the CDR3: TGTGCCAGCAGGGGGGCCGGAGGCAATCAGCCCCAGCATTTT. Protein sequence: CASRGAGGNQPQHF.

The chain couples TRBV5-1 to TRBJ2-5; possible D gene TRBD2, 5 bases. Germline lookup yields CDR1 SGHRS and CDR2 YFSETQ. The CDR3 is 15 amino acids. Trimming took off 5 bases at V and 1 base at J, with 15 bases between the two ends. The CDR3 sequence is CASRFTGRGQETQYF. For the CDR3, the DNA is TGCGCCAGCAGGTTTACCGGTCGGGGCCAAGAGACCCAGTACTTC.

The V gene is TRBV12-5, the J gene TRBJ1-1, with TRBD1 as a possible D gene (5 bases). Trimming stripped 6 bases from V and 10 bases from J, with 21 bases between. The CDR3 consists of 14 residues. Germline CDR1 LGHNT, CDR2 FRNRAP. The CDR3 reads CASGPWVGTGGAFF. For the CDR3, the DNA is TGTGCTAGTGGCCCTTGGGTCGGGACCGGGGGAGCTTTCTTT.

This clone was observed a single time. The chain joins TRBV4-1 to TRBJ2-1, with a possible D match to TRBD2 (6 bases). V was cut by 5 bases and J by 0 bases, with 14 bases left in between. Germline CDR1 is MGHRA and CDR2 is YSYEKL. The CDR3 is made up of 16 amino acids. CDR3 residues: CASSVADLSSYNEQFF. CDR3 coding DNA: TGCGCCAGCAGCGTAGCGGACCTGAGCTCCTACAATGAGCAGTTCTTC.

This chain connects TRBV28 to TRBJ2-7; D is possibly TRBD1 (5 bases). The CDR3 length is 18 residues. V dropped 4 bases and J dropped 0 bases, with 22 bases sitting between them. Germline CDR1 and CDR2: MDHEN and SYDVKM. CDR3 protein: CASSSRRQLSLSSYEQYF. CDR3 DNA: TGTGCCAGCAGTTCCCGACGACAGCTAAGCCTTTCCTCCTACGAGCAGTACTTC. Drawing the rest from reference TRBV28 and TRBJ2-7, the complete variable domain is DVKVTQSSRYLVKRTGEKVFLECVQDMDHENMFWYRQDPGLGLRLIYFSYDVKMKEKGDIPEGYSVSREKKERFSLILESASTNQTSMYLCASSSRRQLSLSSYEQYFGPGTRLTVT.

The chain is built from TRBV28 and TRBJ2-3; TRBD2 aligns across 10 bases. The CDR3 covers 15 residues. The V gene's germline CDR1 is MDHEN and CDR2 SYDVKM. The trim removed 5 bases at V and 1 base at J, leaving 3 bases unmatched. The CDR3 is CASSILAGGTDTQYF. The CDR3 bases are TGTGCCAGCAGTATCCTAGCGGGGGGCACAGATACGCAGTATTTT.